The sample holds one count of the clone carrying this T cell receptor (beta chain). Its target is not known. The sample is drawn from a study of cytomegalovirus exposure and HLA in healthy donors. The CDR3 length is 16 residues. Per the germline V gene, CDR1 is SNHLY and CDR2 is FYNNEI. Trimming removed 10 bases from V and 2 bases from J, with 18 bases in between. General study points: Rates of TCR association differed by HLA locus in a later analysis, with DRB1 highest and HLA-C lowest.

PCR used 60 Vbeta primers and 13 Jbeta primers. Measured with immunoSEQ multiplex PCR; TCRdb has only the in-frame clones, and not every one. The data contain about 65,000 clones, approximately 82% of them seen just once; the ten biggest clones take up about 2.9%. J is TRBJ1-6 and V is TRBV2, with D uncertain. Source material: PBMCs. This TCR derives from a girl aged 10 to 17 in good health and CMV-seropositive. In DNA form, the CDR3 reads TGTGCCATCCGATACGGTGTGCGGGCCTATAATTCACCCCTCCACTTT. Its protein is CAIRYGVRAYNSPLHF.